This TCR beta chain was sequenced in a study of blood T cell repertoires in COVID-19. On the study more broadly: COVID-19 samples, acute and convalescent, were from the United States, Italy and Spain. Sources were T cells, B-cell-depleted T cells, or PBMCs; the material itself was cDNA or gDNA.

Sequencing used immunoSEQ multiplex PCR; TCRdb keeps in-frame clones, though not all of them. The sample yields about 240,000 clones, 86% seen once. The CDR3 is made up of 13 amino acids. Germline loops: CDR1 MNHEY, CDR2 SMNVEV (reference sequence). V lost 6 bases to trimming and J lost 0 bases, with 8 bases between them. The clonotype was recovered from a man in his 60s with acute or convalescent COVID-19. This chain uses TRBV27 with TRBJ1-1; no clear D. Sequencing used peripheral blood. CDR3 in DNA: TGTGCCAGCAGGAAGAGAATGAACACTGAAGCTTTCTTT. Translated, it gives CASRKRMNTEAFF.